This TCR beta chain was profiled in a study of shared clonotypes between healthy human individuals. Trimming took off 5 bases at V and 6 bases at J, with 13 bases between the two ends. The CDR3 loop spans 13 amino acids. Germline V lookup: CDR1 MDHEN, CDR2 SYDVKM. Produced via immunoSEQ multiplex PCR; TCRdb's table is partial and in-frame only. This table holds around 1.9 million clones, just over 90% found once. Naive CD8 cells lacked CD45RO, underwent positive selection for CCR7 and left out terminally differentiated effector memory CD45RA+ cells. The sequence derives from a man aged 18 to 29 in good health. Some clones in this sample may be carry-over from other donors' samples. The chain carries TRBV28 and TRBJ1-1; D may be TRBD1 (5 bases). Sequences were obtained from naive CD8+ T cells from PBMCs. CDR3 DNA sequence: TGTGCCAGCAGTCCGCGGGGCATCGCTGAAGCTTTCTTT. It specifies CASSPRGIAEAFF.